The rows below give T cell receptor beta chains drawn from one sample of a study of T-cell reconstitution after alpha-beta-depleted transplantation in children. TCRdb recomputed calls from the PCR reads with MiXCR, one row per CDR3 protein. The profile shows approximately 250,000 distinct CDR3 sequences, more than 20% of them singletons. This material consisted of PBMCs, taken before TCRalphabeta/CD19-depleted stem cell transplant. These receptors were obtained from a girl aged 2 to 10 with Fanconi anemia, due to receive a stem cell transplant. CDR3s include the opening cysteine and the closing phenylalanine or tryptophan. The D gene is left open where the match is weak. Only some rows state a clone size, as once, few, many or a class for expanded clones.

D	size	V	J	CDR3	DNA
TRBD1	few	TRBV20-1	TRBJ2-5	CSARVFRTGQETQYF	TGCAGTGCTAGAGTATTTCGGACAGGGCAAGAGACCCAGTACTTC
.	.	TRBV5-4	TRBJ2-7	CVSSLVANYEQYF	TGTGTCAGCAGCTTAGTGGCGAACTACGAGCAGTACTTC
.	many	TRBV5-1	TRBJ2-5	CASSLGIAGETQYF	TGCGCCAGCAGCTTGGGGATCGCGGGAGAGACCCAGTACTTC
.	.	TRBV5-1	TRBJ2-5	CASSPPGREETQYF	TGCGCCAGCAGCCCACCGGGACGGGAAGAGACCCAGTACTTC
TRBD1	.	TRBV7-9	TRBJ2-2	CASSSWGQINTGELFF	TGTGCCAGCAGCTCCTGGGGACAGATAAACACCGGGGAGCTGTTTTTT
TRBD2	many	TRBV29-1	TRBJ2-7	CSVGMRGAPYEQYF	TGCAGCGTGGGAATGCGGGGGGCCCCCTACGAGCAGTACTTC
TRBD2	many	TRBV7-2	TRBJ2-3	CASSKRTSPPYF	TGTGCCAGCAGCAAGAGGACTAGTCCCCCGTATTTT
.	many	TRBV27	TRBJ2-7	CASSFNRESYEQYF	TGTGCCAGCAGTTTCAACAGGGAGTCCTACGAGCAGTACTTC
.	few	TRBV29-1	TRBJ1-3	CSVVGETGNTIYF	TGCAGCGTTGTGGGGGAAACTGGAAACACCATATATTTT
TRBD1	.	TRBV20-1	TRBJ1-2	CSARDSGGGRGYTF	TGCAGTGCTAGAGATTCGGGAGGGGGCAGGGGCTACACCTTC
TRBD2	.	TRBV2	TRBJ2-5	CASSLKTLASGSQETQYF	TGTGCCAGCAGTTTAAAAACTTTGGCTAGCGGGAGTCAAGAGACCCAGTACTTC
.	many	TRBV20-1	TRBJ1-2	CSARDPGGYGYTF	TGCAGTGCTAGAGACCCGGGAGGCTATGGCTACACCTTC
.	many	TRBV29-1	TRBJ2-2	CSVPRSDTPYTGELFF	TGCAGCGTTCCTCGGTCGGACACCCCCTACACCGGGGAGCTGTTTTTT
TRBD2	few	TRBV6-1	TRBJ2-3	CASSRAGGPGDTQYF	TGTGCCAGCAGTCGAGCGGGGGGGCCTGGAGATACGCAGTATTTT
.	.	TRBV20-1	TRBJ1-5	CSARPGSQPQHF	TGCAGTGCTAGACCAGGGTCCCAGCCCCAGCATTTT
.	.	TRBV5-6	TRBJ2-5	CASSLAAGFRETQYF	TGTGCCAGCAGCTTGGCCGCAGGTTTTAGAGAGACCCAGTACTTC
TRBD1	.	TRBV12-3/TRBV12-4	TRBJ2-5	CASRLAGQVATQYF	TGTGCCAGCAGGCTAGCCGGACAGGTGGCGACCCAGTACTTC
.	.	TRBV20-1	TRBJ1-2	CSLRRGSYGYTF	TGCAGTCTACGGAGGGGCAGCTATGGCTACACCTTC
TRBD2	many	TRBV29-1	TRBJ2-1	CSVTSRSGAYNEQFF	TGCAGCGTAACATCGAGAAGCGGGGCCTACAATGAGCAGTTCTTC
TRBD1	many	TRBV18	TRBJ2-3	CASSPGTGGDTQYF	TGTGCCAGCTCACCAGGGACAGGGGGAGATACGCAGTATTTT
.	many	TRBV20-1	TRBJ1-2	CTLSGTVEGYTF	TGCACCTTGTCCGGGACGGTGGAAGGCTACACCTTC
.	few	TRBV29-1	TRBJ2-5	CSVERVVQETQYF	TGCAGCGTTGAAAGGGTAGTCCAAGAGACCCAGTACTTC
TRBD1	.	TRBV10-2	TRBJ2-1	CASQTGVELNEQFF	TGCGCCAGCCAGACAGGGGTTGAGTTAAATGAGCAGTTCTTC
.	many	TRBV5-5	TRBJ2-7	CASSLGSLGSYEQYF	TGTGCCAGCAGCTTGGGTTCCTTAGGCAGCTACGAGCAGTACTTC